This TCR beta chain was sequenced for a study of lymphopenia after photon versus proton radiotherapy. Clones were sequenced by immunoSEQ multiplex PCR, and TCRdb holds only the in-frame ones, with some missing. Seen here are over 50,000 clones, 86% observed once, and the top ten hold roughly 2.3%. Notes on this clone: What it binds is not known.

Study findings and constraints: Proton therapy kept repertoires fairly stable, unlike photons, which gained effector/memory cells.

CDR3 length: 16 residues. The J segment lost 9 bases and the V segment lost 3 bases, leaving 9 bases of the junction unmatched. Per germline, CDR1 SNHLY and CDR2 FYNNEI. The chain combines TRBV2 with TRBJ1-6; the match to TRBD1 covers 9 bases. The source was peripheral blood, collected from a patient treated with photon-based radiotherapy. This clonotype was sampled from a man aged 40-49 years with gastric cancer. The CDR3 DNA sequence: TGTGCCAGCAGTGAGGGGACAGGGCGAGGGCTTTCACCCCTCCACTTT. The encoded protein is CASSEGTGRGLSPLHF.